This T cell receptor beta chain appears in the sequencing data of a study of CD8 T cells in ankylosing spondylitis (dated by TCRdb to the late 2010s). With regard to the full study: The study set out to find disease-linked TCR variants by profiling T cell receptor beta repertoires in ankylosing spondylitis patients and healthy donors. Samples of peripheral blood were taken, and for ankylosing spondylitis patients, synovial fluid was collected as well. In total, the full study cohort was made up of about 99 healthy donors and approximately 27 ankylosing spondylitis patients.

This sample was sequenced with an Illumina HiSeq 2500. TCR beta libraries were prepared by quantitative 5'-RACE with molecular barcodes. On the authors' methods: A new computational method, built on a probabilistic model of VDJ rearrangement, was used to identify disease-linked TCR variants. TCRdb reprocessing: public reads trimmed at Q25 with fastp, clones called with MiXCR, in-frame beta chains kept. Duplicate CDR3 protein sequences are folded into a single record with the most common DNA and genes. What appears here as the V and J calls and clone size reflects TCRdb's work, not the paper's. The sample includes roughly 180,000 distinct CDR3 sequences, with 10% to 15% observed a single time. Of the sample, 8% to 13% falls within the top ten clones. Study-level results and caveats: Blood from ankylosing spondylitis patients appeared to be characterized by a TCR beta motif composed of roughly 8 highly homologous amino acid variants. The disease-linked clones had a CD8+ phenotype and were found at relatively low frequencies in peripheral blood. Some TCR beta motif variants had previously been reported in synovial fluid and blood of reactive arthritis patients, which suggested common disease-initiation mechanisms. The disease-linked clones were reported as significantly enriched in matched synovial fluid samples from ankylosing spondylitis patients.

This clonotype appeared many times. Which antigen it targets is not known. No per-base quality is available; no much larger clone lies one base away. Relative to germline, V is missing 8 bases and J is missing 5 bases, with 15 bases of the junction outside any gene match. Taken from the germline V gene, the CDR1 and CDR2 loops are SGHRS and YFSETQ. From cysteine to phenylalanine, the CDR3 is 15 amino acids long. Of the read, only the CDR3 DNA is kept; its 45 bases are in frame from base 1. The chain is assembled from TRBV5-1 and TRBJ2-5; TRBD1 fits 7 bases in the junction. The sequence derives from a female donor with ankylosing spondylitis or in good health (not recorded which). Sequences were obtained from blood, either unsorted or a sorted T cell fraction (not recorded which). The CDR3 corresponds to CASRNTGAGLETQYF. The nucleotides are TGCGCCAGTCGTAATACAGGGGCCGGGCTCGAGACCCAGTACTTC.